What follows are 14 T cell receptor beta chains derived from one specimen sequenced in a study of blood T cell repertoires in COVID-19. Generated by immunoSEQ multiplex PCR, the TCRdb table keeps only in-frame clones and is missing some. The sample has about 160,000 clones, more than 60% seen once; the top ten hold about 8.3%. The material sequenced was peripheral blood. These receptors all come from a man in his sixties with acute or convalescent COVID-19.

This clone was detected a few times. This chain connects TRBV7-8 to TRBJ1-6; D unclear. From germline, CDR1 is SGHVS and CDR2 FQNEAQ. The CDR3 runs 16 residues. Deletions cut 0 bases from V and 10 bases from J, with 16 bases between. In DNA, the CDR3 is TGTGCCAGCAGCTTAGCGCGCTCCCCGAGGAGGTCACCCCTCCACTTT. Translation gives CASSLARSPRRSPLHF.

Note on this clone: The junction and the germline gene differ at one end; a read error may be behind it. The chain joins TRBV11-2 to TRBJ2-4; D unresolved. Germline V CDR1 and CDR2: SGHAT, FQNNGV. The CDR3 consists of 12 residues. CDR3 in amino acids: CASSLDRNSQYF. The CDR3 DNA is TGTGCCAGCAGCTTAGATCGGAACAGTCAGTACTTC.

This clone was picked up one time. The rearrangement uses TRBV19 and TRBJ2-7, with 8 nucleotides matching TRBD1. Germline V gives CDR1 LNHDA, CDR2 SQIVND (reference sequence). This CDR3 comprises 13 residues. J lost 6 bases, V lost 3 bases, and 4 bases had no gene match. The CDR3 DNA follows: TGTGCCAGTAGTATGGCCAGGGGGCGCGAGCAGTACTTC. This gives the protein CASSMARGREQYF.

The gene calls are TRBV7-2 and TRBJ1-5, with 10 bases that match TRBD1. The ends lost 4 bases at V and 7 bases at J; junction bases unmatched: 1. The CDR3 consists of 13 residues. Germline V gene data show CDR1 as SGHTA and CDR2 as FQGNSA. DNA for the CDR3: TGTGCCAGCAGCTCGACAGGGGGCCAGCCCCAGCATTTT. Translating it yields CASSSTGGQPQHF. The complete variable domain, with remaining parts taken from reference TRBV7-2 and TRBJ1-5, reads GAGVSQSPSNKVTEKGKDVELRCDPISGHTALYWYRQSLGQGLEFLIYFQGNSAPDKSGLPSDRFSAERTGGSVSTLTIQRTQQEDSAVYLCASSSTGGQPQHFGDGTRLSIL.

This clone was found a few times. The chain links TRBV7-3 to TRBJ2-5; TRBD1 is a possible D gene (6 bases). CDR1 and CDR2 (germline): SGHTA, FQGTGA. V was pared by 5 bases and J by 2 bases, with 18 bases between. CDR3 length: 16 amino acids. The CDR3 nucleotides read TGTGCCAGCAGCCCAGGGGTCCAGGGAGAACAAGAGACCCAGTACTTC. Translated: CASSPGVQGEQETQYF.

Comment on this clone: This CDR3 is also generated by other DNA sequences in the sample. The chain links TRBV29-1 to TRBJ2-7; 7 bases agree with TRBD1. The CDR3 is made up of 13 amino acids. Germline V CDR1 and CDR2: SQVTM, ANQGSEA. V was pared by 3 bases and J by 4 bases, with 6 bases of the junction left unmatched. The CDR3 is CSVEGDRNYEQYF. The CDR3 coding sequence is TGCAGCGTTGAGGGGGACAGAAATTACGAGCAGTACTTC.

The CDR3 here is CASSYGDTEAFF. CDR3 coding DNA: TGTGCCAGCAGTTATGGAGACACTGAAGCTTTCTTT. The rearrangement uses TRBV6-6 and TRBJ1-1, with unresolved D. Germline CDR1 and CDR2: MNHNY and SVGAGI (reference sequence). The CDR3 consists of 12 residues. V was cut by 3 bases and J by 3 bases, with 5 bases left in between.

Only one count was recorded for this clone. The chain is built from TRBV19 and TRBJ1-2; perhaps TRBD1 as D (6 bases). The CDR3 is made up of 15 amino acids. CDR1 is LNHDA and CDR2 is SQIVND in the germline V gene (reference sequence). With 4 bases removed from V and 0 bases from J, the gap between germline ends came to 12 bases. CDR3 region: CASSNRQVANYGYTF. The DNA of the CDR3 is TGTGCCAGTAGTAATCGACAGGTGGCTAACTATGGCTACACCTTC.

V usage is TRBV7-2 and J usage is TRBJ2-3; D gene uncertain. V lost 5 bases and J lost 4, with 7 bases in between. This CDR3 spans 12 amino acids. The germline V gene encodes CDR1 SGHTA and CDR2 FQGNSA. The CDR3 reads CASSRRADTQYF. The DNA of the CDR3 is TGTGCCAGCAGCCGCCGGGCAGATACGCAGTATTTT.

The V call is TRBV19, the J call TRBJ1-6; D unresolved. Germline V gene lookup returns CDR1 LNHDA and CDR2 SQIVND (reference sequence). V shed 1 base and J shed 7 bases, with 8 bases lying between them. This CDR3 has 14 amino acids. This chain's CDR3 is CASSIVRANSPLHF. The CDR3 coding sequence is TGTGCCAGTAGTATAGTGAGAGCCAATTCACCCCTCCACTTT.

This chain connects TRBV30 to TRBJ1-1; D is unclear. V dropped 5 bases and J dropped 7 bases, with 8 bases sitting between them. The germline V gene encodes CDR1 GTSNPN and CDR2 SVGIG (reference sequence). This CDR3 spans 10 amino acids. The CDR3 spells CAWGEYEAFF. CDR3 DNA sequence: TGTGCCTGGGGAGAATATGAAGCTTTCTTT. The complete variable domain, with remaining parts taken from reference TRBV30 and TRBJ1-1, reads SQTIHQWPATLVQPVGSPLSLECTVEGTSNPNLYWYRQAAGRGLQLLFYSVGIGQISSEVPQNLSASRPQDRQFILSSKKLLLSDSGFYLCAWGEYEAFFGQGTRLTVV.

The chain couples TRBV19 to TRBJ2-3; D possibly corresponds to TRBD2 (5 bases). Germline CDR1 LNHDA, CDR2 SQIVND (reference sequence). This CDR3 contains 14 residues. V was shortened by 8 bases and J by 0 bases, with 12 bases between the two germline ends. CDR3 coding DNA: TGTGCCAGTGGCAGGACTCAAAGCACAGATACGCAGTATTTT. It translates to CASGRTQSTDTQYF.

This clone has a count of ten or more. The chain couples TRBV7-6 to TRBJ2-2, with 9 bases identical to TRBD1. The CDR3 runs 15 residues. The germline V gene has CDR1 SGHVS and CDR2 FNYEAQ. V lost 5 bases and J lost 7; bases outside the gene matches: 8. The CDR3 reads CASSPGTGLYGELFF. CDR3 nucleotide sequence: TGTGCCAGCAGCCCAGGGACAGGGCTATACGGGGAGCTGTTTTTT.

This clone was seen ten or more times. The rearrangement joins TRBV21-1 to TRBJ1-6. TRBV21-1 has pseudogene status. CDR3 length: 18 amino acids. CDR3 bases: TGTGCCAGCAGGGAGACTGGGGGGGAGGGCTCCTATAATTCACCCCTCCACTTT. It is translated as CASRETGGEGSYNSPLHF.